Listed below are T cell receptor beta chains from one sample, sequenced in a study of T cells in Graves' hyperthyroidism and ophthalmopathy. TCRdb fed the multiplex PCR reads into MiXCR, producing one record per CDR3 protein. The data hold some 350,000 distinct CDR3 sequences, with 13% to 15% observed a single time. The sample taken for sequencing was blood. The source of these receptors is a woman aged 60-75 years with Graves' ophthalmopathy. CDR3s include the opening cysteine and the closing phenylalanine or tryptophan. Fields, in order: clone size, V gene, D gene, J gene, CDR3 protein. D genes are given only for firm matches. Part of the rows lack a size; the others show once, few, many or a class for expanded clones.

NA	TRBV7-9	TRBD1	TRBJ2-5	CASSLEGAPETQYF
NA	TRBV2	TRBD2	TRBJ2-2	CASRTGLNTGELFF
NA	TRBV5-1	NA	TRBJ2-1	CASSLLENEQFF
few	TRBV12-5	TRBD1	TRBJ2-1	CASGRRDSNNEQFF
few	TRBV4-1	TRBD2	TRBJ2-4	CASSQGRTSGSIDNIQYF
many	TRBV15	NA	TRBJ2-7	CATSREGGPYEQYF
many	TRBV20-1	NA	TRBJ1-5	CSARTGGANQPQHF
many	TRBV6-1	TRBD2	TRBJ2-1	CASSPSSGRVYNEQFF
NA	TRBV3-1	NA	TRBJ1-1	CASSFGYRDTEAFF
few	TRBV2	TRBD2	TRBJ2-2	CASSEGAGNSPGELFF
few	TRBV6-2/TRBV6-3	NA	TRBJ1-6	CASSKRTVSVDSPLHF
few	TRBV30	TRBD2	TRBJ2-7	CAWKKGGRAATLYEQYF
many	TRBV7-2	TRBD1	TRBJ2-3	CASSLGTGLTDTQYF
NA	TRBV18	NA	TRBJ1-2	CASSPGLDINYGYTF
many	TRBV11-2	NA	TRBJ2-3	CASSLEGRTAGIVDTQYF
NA	TRBV19	TRBD2	TRBJ2-1	CAGSIWASGSNEQFF
many	TRBV3-1	NA	TRBJ2-5	CASSQDFGETQYF
many	TRBV2	TRBD2	TRBJ2-1	CASSEGIAGVAEQFF
many	TRBV10-3	NA	TRBJ2-2	CAHGLENTGELFF
NA	TRBV29-1	NA	TRBJ2-7	CSVPFRIAYEQYF
few	TRBV15	NA	TRBJ2-1	CATSTPATANNEQFF
many	TRBV27	TRBD2	TRBJ2-4	CASSFDGRALAKNIQYF
NA	TRBV7-9	TRBD1	TRBJ2-7	CASSSPGQGAQSQYF
many	TRBV28	NA	TRBJ2-7	CASSYASRGPYEQYF
NA	TRBV11-2	TRBD2	TRBJ2-5	CASSRQTSGGGRETQYF
NA	TRBV28	NA	TRBJ1-6	CASSLGRFTYNSPLHF
NA	TRBV20-1	NA	TRBJ1-2	CSATWGDNRRYSGYTF
many	TRBV6-1	NA	TRBJ1-4	CASGGIANEKLFF
NA	TRBV3-1	NA	TRBJ1-1	CASSHRQRTEAFF
few	TRBV9	TRBD1	TRBJ2-1	CASTRGSSSYNEQFF
NA	TRBV9	TRBD2	TRBJ2-3	CASSALTSGVTDTQYF
many	TRBV2	NA	TRBJ2-1	CASLQELYNEQFF
many	TRBV5-1	NA	TRBJ2-7	CASSLEGHPYEQYF
many	TRBV20-1	TRBD2	TRBJ2-5	CSVDSLAGYQETQYF
NA	TRBV6-1	TRBD1	TRBJ2-6	CATGVGTGYSRGANVLTF
few	TRBV5-1	NA	TRBJ2-3	CASSFGQGGRADTQYF
many	TRBV28	NA	TRBJ1-5	CASSLSPLNNQPQHF
many	TRBV5-1	NA	TRBJ1-1	CASRDSENTEAFF
many	TRBV11-2	NA	TRBJ2-5	CASSLGVGLLGTQYF
many	TRBV20-1	TRBD2	TRBJ2-2	CSASAYLAERTGELFF
few	TRBV4-2	NA	TRBJ2-7	CASSLAPSHYEQYF
NA	TRBV24-1	TRBD1	TRBJ2-2	CATSAGQGSTGELFF
many	TRBV20-1	NA	TRBJ2-5	CSARRGTAGETQYF
many	TRBV30	TRBD1	TRBJ1-2	CAWSSGTEYGYTF
many	TRBV12-3/TRBV12-4	TRBD2	TRBJ2-1	CASSKTSGINYNEQFF
many	TRBV5-5	TRBD2	TRBJ2-1	CASSRGDSGRSASYNEQFF
many	TRBV5-1	NA	TRBJ2-4	CASSLAIAKNIQYF
NA	TRBV27	NA	TRBJ2-3	CASSLMDTSTDTQYF
many	TRBV28	TRBD2	TRBJ2-1	CASSPAGTSGIGEQFF
few	TRBV7-9	TRBD2	TRBJ2-5	CASSLLGTSGFGETQYF
NA	TRBV25-1	NA	TRBJ2-2	CASSEGADTGELFF
many	TRBV9	NA	TRBJ1-6	CASSQGTTYNSPLHF
NA	TRBV6-5	NA	TRBJ2-7	CASSPSTRGGYYEQYF
NA	TRBV10-2	NA	TRBJ2-3	CASGVGGEVDTQYF